Below, one TCR beta chain is given with its context. Per the study methods: Reference gene primer amplification yielded estimated nucleated cell counts. Libraries were prepared by immunoSEQ multiplex PCR; TCRdb keeps only in-frame clonotypes and omits some of them. V and J calls plus clone size are reproduced from that table; the DNA served to infer D and trimming. The data hold hundreds of thousands of clones, with around 91% observed a single time. This sample was taken from a study of blood T cell repertoires in COVID-19. Study background: The United States, Italy and Spain were the sources of the acute and convalescent COVID-19 samples.

J gave up 4 bases and V 2 bases, and 7 bases lay outside the gene matches. Germline loops: CDR1 LGHDT, CDR2 YNNKEL (reference sequence). The CDR3 extends over 16 amino acids. V gene TRBV3-1 (or the pseudogene TRBV3-2) combines with J gene TRBJ2-1; 8 positions match TRBD2. This receptor was identified in a woman aged 40 to 50 with COVID-19, enrolled during active disease. The sample consisted of peripheral blood. CDR3 protein: CASSQMRGATYNEQFF. The CDR3 bases are TGTGCCAGCAGCCAAATGCGGGGGGCGACTTACAATGAGCAGTTCTTC.